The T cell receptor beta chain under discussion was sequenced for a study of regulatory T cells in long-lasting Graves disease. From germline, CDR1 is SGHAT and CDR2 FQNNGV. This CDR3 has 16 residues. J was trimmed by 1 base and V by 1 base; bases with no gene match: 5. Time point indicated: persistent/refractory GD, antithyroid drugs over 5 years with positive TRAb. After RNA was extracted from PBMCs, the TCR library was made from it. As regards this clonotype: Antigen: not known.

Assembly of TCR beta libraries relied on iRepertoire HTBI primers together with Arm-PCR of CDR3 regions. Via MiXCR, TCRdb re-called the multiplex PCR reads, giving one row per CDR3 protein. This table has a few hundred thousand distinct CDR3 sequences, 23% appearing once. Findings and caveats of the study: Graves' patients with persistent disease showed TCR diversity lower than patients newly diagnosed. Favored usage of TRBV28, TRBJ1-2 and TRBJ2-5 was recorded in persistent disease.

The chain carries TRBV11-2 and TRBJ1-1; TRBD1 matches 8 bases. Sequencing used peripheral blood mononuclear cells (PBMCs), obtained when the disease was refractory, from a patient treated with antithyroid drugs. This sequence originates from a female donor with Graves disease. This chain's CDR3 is CASSLVRGQENTEAFF. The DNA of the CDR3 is TGTGCCAGCAGCTTAGTCAGGGGGCAGGAGAACACTGAAGCTTTCTTT.